The present T cell receptor (beta chain) was sequenced within a study of T cells after yellow fever vaccination. General study findings and limits: The appearance of a small share of clonotypes in both CD4 and CD8 compartments was observed. Within FACS-sorted repertoires, abundant clonotypes contaminating from the bulk population could be present. Post-booster repertoires again held most primary-vaccination clones (about 95% CD4, approximately 90% CD8).

V shed 3 bases and J shed 11 bases, with 14 bases lying between them. CDR3 length equals 13 residues. Germline lookup yields CDR1 LGHDT and CDR2 YNNKEL (reference sequence). UMIs and a universal primer site were added when TCR cDNA was made by 5'RACE template switching. Via MiXCR, TCRdb re-called the 5' RACE reads, giving one row per CDR3 protein. The data contain about 140,000 distinct CDR3 sequences, over 7% of them singletons. There are many counts of this clonotype. As yet, its antigen is unknown. The specimen comprised CD4+ T cells sorted from PBMCs, sampled 5 days after the yellow fever booster vaccination. The sequence was obtained from a man under 40 who received the YFV17D yellow fever vaccine. The genes are TRBV3-1 and TRBJ2-1; D might be TRBD1 (7 bases). The CDR3 DNA follows: TGTGCCAGCAGCCAGGCAGGGGGGACCCAGCAGTTCTTC. Amino acid sequence: CASSQAGGTQQFF.